This T cell receptor (beta chain) was identified during a study of T cells in Graves' hyperthyroidism and ophthalmopathy. There are 12 residues in the CDR3. V shed 5 bases, J shed 14 bases, and the junction held 3 bases outside the gene matches. Germline CDR1 and CDR2: SGHVS and FNYEAQ. RNA transcripts yielded amplified TCR beta CDR3 regions. The HTBI primer set served for first-round RT-PCR of the TCR CDR3. TCRdb called the multiplex PCR reads again in MiXCR, with one record for every CDR3 protein. The table has about 380,000 distinct CDR3 sequences, about a fifth seen once. The receptor comes from a young man with Graves' ophthalmopathy. The sample was blood. This rearrangement joins TRBV7-6 to TRBJ1-6, with 10 bases that match TRBD1. This CDR3 reads CASSPGQGSLHF. The CDR3 DNA is TGTGCCAGCAGCCCGGGACAGGGGTCCCTCCACTTT.